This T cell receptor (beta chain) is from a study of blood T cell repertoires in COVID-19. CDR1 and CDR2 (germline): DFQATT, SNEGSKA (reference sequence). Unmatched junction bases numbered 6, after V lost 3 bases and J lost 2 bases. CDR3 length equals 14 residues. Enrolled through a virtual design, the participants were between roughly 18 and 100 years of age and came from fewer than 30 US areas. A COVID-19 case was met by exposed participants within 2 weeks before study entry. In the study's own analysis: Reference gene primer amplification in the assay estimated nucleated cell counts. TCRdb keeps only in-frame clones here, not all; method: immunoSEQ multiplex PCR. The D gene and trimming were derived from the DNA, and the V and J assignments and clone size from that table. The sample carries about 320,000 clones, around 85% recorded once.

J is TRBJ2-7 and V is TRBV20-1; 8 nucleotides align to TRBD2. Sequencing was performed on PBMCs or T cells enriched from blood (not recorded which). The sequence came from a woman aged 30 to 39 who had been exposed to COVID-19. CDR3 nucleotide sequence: TGCAGTGCTAGTATGGGACTAGGCACCTACGAGCAGTACTTC. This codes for CSASMGLGTYEQYF.